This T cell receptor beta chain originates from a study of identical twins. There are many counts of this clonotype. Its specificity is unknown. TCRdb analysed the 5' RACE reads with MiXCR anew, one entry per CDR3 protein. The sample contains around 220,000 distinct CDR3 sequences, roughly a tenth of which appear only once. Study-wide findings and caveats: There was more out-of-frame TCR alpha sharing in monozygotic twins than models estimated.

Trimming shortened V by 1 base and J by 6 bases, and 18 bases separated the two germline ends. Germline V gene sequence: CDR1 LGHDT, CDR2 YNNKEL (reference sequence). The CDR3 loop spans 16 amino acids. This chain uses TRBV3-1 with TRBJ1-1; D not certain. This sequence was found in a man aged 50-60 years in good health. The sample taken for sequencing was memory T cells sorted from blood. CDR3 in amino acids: CASSQGLGKGIPEAFF. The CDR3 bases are TGTGCCAGCAGCCAAGGTCTAGGGAAAGGGATACCTGAAGCTTTCTTT.